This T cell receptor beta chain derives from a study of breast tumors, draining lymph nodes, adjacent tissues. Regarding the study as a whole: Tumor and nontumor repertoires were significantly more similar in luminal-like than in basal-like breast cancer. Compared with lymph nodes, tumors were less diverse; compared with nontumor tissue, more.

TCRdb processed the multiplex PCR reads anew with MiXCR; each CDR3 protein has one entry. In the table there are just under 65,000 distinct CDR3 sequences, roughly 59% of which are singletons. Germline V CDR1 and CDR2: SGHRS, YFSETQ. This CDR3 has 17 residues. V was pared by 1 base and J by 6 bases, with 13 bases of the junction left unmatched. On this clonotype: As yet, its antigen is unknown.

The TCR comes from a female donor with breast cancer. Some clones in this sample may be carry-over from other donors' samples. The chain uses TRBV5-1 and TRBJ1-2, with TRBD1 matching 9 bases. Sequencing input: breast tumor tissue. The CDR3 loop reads CASSLSRPGQGADGYTF. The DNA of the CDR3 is TGCGCCAGCAGCTTGAGCAGGCCGGGACAGGGAGCTGATGGCTACACCTTC. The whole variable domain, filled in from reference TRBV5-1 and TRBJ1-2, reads KAGVTQTPRYLIKTRGQQVTLSCSPISGHRSVSWYQQTPGQGLQFLFEYFSETQRNKGNFPGRFSGRQFSNSRSEMNVSTLELGDSALYLCASSLSRPGQGADGYTFGSGTRLTVV.